This T cell receptor (beta chain) was identified in a study of blood T cell repertoires in COVID-19. The CDR3 consists of 15 residues. Per germline, CDR1 MNHEY and CDR2 SMNVEV (reference sequence). Trimming cost V 4 bases and J 6 bases; bases outside gene matches: 8. Data came from immunoSEQ multiplex PCR; TCRdb stores just in-frame clones and leaves some out. Among 350,000 to 400,000 clones listed, around 91% were seen once. Sequenced: peripheral blood. The chain links TRBV27 to TRBJ2-1; the match to TRBD1 covers 8 bases. This TCR was recovered from a man between 18 and 29 years old with active or convalescent COVID-19. The CDR3 nucleotides read TGTGCCAGCAGTTCGGGGACAGGTTTGTTCAATGAGCAGTTCTTC. Translation: CASSSGTGLFNEQFF.